These 19 T cell receptor beta chains share one sample of origin, sequenced in a study of T cell responses to AZD1222 COVID-19 vaccine (dated by TCRdb to the early 2020s). The library was generated by the immunoSEQ multiplex PCR assay. TCRdb obtained this table from immuneACCESS and retained in-frame rearrangements with V and J assigned. These tables miss some clones; where compared with another copy, unresolved V genes account for less than half of the shortfall, and the remainder is unexplained. The sample includes approximately 70,000 clones, with around 90% observed a single time. Around 4.9% of the sample rests with the top ten. According to the study, the label for this sample's time point signals: about 28 days (+/-7) after the second vaccine dose. This specimen's treatment or condition label, per the study, means: meningococcal conjugate vaccine given as trial control. Sample: peripheral blood, taken 28 days after the second dose of the MenACWY control vaccine. The receptors come from an adult who received the MenACWY meningococcal vaccine as a control.

The V gene is TRBV19, the J gene TRBJ1-1; TRBD1 matches at 11 bases. J gave up 11 bases and V 5 bases, and 10 bases lay outside the gene matches. There are 14 residues in the CDR3. Germline CDR1 reads LNHDA; CDR2 reads SQIVND (reference sequence). DNA of the CDR3: TGTGCCAGTAGTGGCTTCGGGACAGGGGGTTACGCTTTCTTT. Encoded protein: CASSGFGTGGYAFF. The variable domain in full, completed from reference TRBV19 and TRBJ1-1, reads DGGITQSPKYLFRKEGQNVTLSCEQNLNHDAMYWYRQDPGQGLRLIYYSQIVNDFQKGDIAEGYSVSREKKESFPLTVTSAQKNPTAFYLCASSGFGTGGYAFFGQGTRLTVV.

The chain employs TRBV5-1 and TRBJ1-2, with a weak D call TRBD1 (5 bases). The length of the CDR3 is 13 residues. Per germline, CDR1 SGHRS and CDR2 YFSETQ. The V and J ends lost 1 base and 4 bases respectively, with 8 bases between them. CDR3 in amino acids: CASSLQGGYGYTF. The CDR3 DNA follows: TGCGCCAGCAGCTTGCAGGGTGGCTATGGCTACACCTTC.

This clone came up once. The rearrangement joins TRBV19 to TRBJ2-1; possibly TRBD2 for D (5 bases). Germline CDR1 is LNHDA and CDR2 is SQIVND (reference sequence). This CDR3 comprises 15 residues. The V end lost 3 bases, the J end lost 2 bases, and 11 bases lay between the germline ends. CDR3 sequence: CASSITGVAYNEQFF. In DNA, the CDR3 is TGTGCCAGTAGTATTACCGGGGTCGCCTACAATGAGCAGTTCTTC.

The chain uses TRBV3-1 (or the pseudogene TRBV3-2) and TRBJ1-1, with D hard to call. Germline V gene sequence: CDR1 LGHDT, CDR2 YNNKEL (reference sequence). V gave up 1 base and J gave up 6 bases, with 9 bases separating them. The CDR3 sequence is 13 residues long. The CDR3 nucleotides read TGTGCCAGCAGCCAAGGTGCCGGACCTGAAGCTTTCTTT. It specifies CASSQGAGPEAFF.

This sequence joins TRBV19 and TRBJ1-6; D perhaps matches TRBD1 (5 bases). The CDR3 contains 16 residues. The V and J ends lost 6 bases and 5 bases respectively, with 17 bases between them. CDR1 and CDR2 (germline): LNHDA, SQIVND (reference sequence). In DNA, the CDR3 is TGTGCCAGTAGGGGCACCGGAGGGGCAAATAATTCACCCCTCCACTTT. Protein sequence: CASRGTGGANNSPLHF.

The chain recombines TRBV5-6 with TRBJ1-1; D may be TRBD1 (5 bases). Between the trimmed V and J ends, which lost 4 bases and 5 bases, there was a span of 15 bases. Germline CDR1 SGHDT, CDR2 YYEEEE. CDR3 length: 14 residues. This chain's CDR3 is CASSGFGGGTEAFF. CDR3 sequence (DNA): TGTGCCAGCAGCGGGTTCGGCGGGGGGACTGAAGCTTTCTTT.

The chain carries TRBV6-2 or TRBV6-3 and TRBJ2-3, with 8 positions matching TRBD2. Germline V gene sequence: CDR1 MNHEY, CDR2 SVGEGT. The CDR3 contains 16 residues. With V trimmed by 0 bases and J by 6 bases, 8 bases remained unmatched. The CDR3 nucleotides are TGTGCCAGCAGTTACTCGAGCGGGAGTTTTGCGGATACGCAGTATTTT. Translation: CASSYSSGSFADTQYF.

J is TRBJ1-3 and V is TRBV6-5; unclear D gene. Germline lookup yields CDR1 MNHEY and CDR2 SVGAGI. The CDR3 length is 14 residues. The V end was cut by 6 bases, the J end by 0 bases, with 9 bases between. As DNA, the CDR3 is TGTGCCAGCAGCCGCGGAGTCTCTGGAAACACCATATATTTT. Translating gives CASSRGVSGNTIYF.

The rearrangement joins TRBV10-3 to TRBJ2-3; TRBD2 aligns across 10 bases. V lost 0 bases and J lost 1; bases outside the gene matches: 7. The CDR3 consists of 18 residues. CDR1 is ENHRY, CDR2 SYGVKD, per germline. CDR3 amino acids: CAISESGKGTSGTDTQYF. The CDR3 region has the DNA TGTGCCATCAGTGAGTCAGGGAAGGGGACTAGCGGCACAGATACGCAGTATTTT.

The genes are TRBV5-1 and TRBJ1-2; 12 nucleotides line up with TRBD1. V was pared by 1 base and J by 8 bases, with 12 bases of the junction left unmatched. The V gene's germline CDR1 is SGHRS and CDR2 YFSETQ. This CDR3 comprises 17 residues. The CDR3 nucleotides read TGCGCCAGCAGCTTGTACGCACCGGGACAGGGGGCTCGAGGCTACACCTTC. This translates into CASSLYAPGQGARGYTF. The entire variable domain, with the rest obtained from reference TRBV5-1 and TRBJ1-2, is as follows: KAGVTQTPRYLIKTRGQQVTLSCSPISGHRSVSWYQQTPGQGLQFLFEYFSETQRNKGNFPGRFSGRQFSNSRSEMNVSTLELGDSALYLCASSLYAPGQGARGYTFGSGTRLTVV.

The gene calls are TRBV30 and TRBJ1-2; unclear D gene. CDR3 length: 11 amino acids. Trimming removed 2 bases from V and 7 bases from J, with 8 bases in between. CDR1 and CDR2 (germline): GTSNPN, SVGIG (reference sequence). CDR3 nucleotide sequence: TGTGCCTGGAGTACAGCTGGTGGCTACACCTTC. This codes for CAWSTAGGYTF.

The chain is built from TRBV6-5 and TRBJ1-2, with 7 bases that match TRBD1. Germline trimming cut 8 bases from V and 6 bases from J; bases unmatched to any gene: 9. Germline V CDR1 and CDR2: MNHEY, SVGAGI. The CDR3 totals 13 residues. CDR3 DNA sequence: TGTGCCAGCGGGCTAGGGGGCGCGGATGGCTACACCTTC. Translating gives CASGLGGADGYTF.

This sequence joins TRBV6-5 and TRBJ1-1; unclear D gene. This CDR3 is 13 amino acids long. The germline V and J ends were trimmed by 5 bases and 1 base, with 8 bases remaining between them. Per the germline V gene, CDR1 is MNHEY and CDR2 is SVGAGI. The CDR3 is CASSPVANTEAFF. In nucleotides, the CDR3 is TGTGCCAGCAGTCCCGTCGCGAACACTGAAGCTTTCTTT.

V and J are TRBV5-1 and TRBJ1-5, with a tentative D call TRBD1 (5 bases). Trimming removed 5 bases from V and 0 bases from J, with 12 bases in between. The CDR3 has 15 residues. Germline CDR1 reads SGHRS; CDR2 reads YFSETQ. The CDR3 nucleotides are TGCGCCAGCAGGTCCGGGACGGATAGCAATCAGCCCCAGCATTTT. Translation: CASRSGTDSNQPQHF.

This clone appeared a single time. The chain combines TRBV28 with TRBJ1-2; possible D gene TRBD1, 5 bases. The V and J ends lost 10 bases and 8 bases respectively, with 20 bases between them. Germline CDR1 reads MDHEN; CDR2 reads SYDVKM. The CDR3 consists of 13 residues. The CDR3 is CATLSQGLRGYTF. CDR3 DNA: TGTGCCACCCTTTCCCAGGGCCTTCGGGGCTACACCTTC.

This clone was seen a single time. CDR3 sequence (DNA): TGCGCCAGCAGCCGGGGTAGTAACTATGGCTACACCTTC. Translation: CASSRGSNYGYTF. The chain links TRBV5-1 to TRBJ1-2, with D unresolved. The CDR3 covers 13 residues. V was trimmed by 4 bases and J by 1 base, leaving 8 bases between them. Germline V gives CDR1 SGHRS, CDR2 YFSETQ.

The chain is built from TRBV12-3 or TRBV12-4 and TRBJ1-6; no reliable D call. V dropped 5 bases and J dropped 10 bases, with 12 bases sitting between them. There are 13 residues in the CDR3. CDR3 nucleotide sequence: TGTGCCAGCAGTCCCCGAGTACAGTCACCCCTCCACTTT. This codes for CASSPRVQSPLHF.

V gene TRBV9 combines with J gene TRBJ1-2; no definite D call. This CDR3 comprises 15 residues. Deletions cut 0 bases from V and 5 bases from J, with 14 bases between. CDR1 and CDR2 (germline): SGDLS, YYNGEE. CDR3 amino acids: CASSVATSISYGYTF. The DNA of the CDR3 is TGTGCCAGCAGCGTAGCTACTTCCATATCATATGGCTACACCTTC. Full variable domain (rest looked up from reference TRBV9 and TRBJ1-2): DSGVTQTPKHLITATGQRVTLRCSPRSGDLSVYWYQQSLDQGLQFLIQYYNGEERAKGNILERFSAQQFPDLHSELNLSSLELGDSALYFCASSVATSISYGYTFGSGTRLTVV.

This clone was seen once. The V gene is TRBV6-5, the J gene TRBJ1-1, with 7 bases aligning to TRBD1. Germline V CDR1 and CDR2: MNHEY, SVGAGI. Unmatched junction bases numbered 8, after V lost 6 bases and J lost 4 bases. This CDR3 has 14 amino acids. The CDR3 spells CASRYTGQITEAFF. The DNA for the CDR3 is TGTGCCAGCAGGTATACGGGACAGATCACTGAAGCTTTCTTT.